This TCR beta chain was retrieved from a study of blood T cell repertoires in COVID-19. This clone was observed a handful of times. Clones were read by immunoSEQ multiplex PCR, and TCRdb kept only the in-frame ones, dropping some. The table records more than 300,000 clones, roughly 80% of them present only once. CDR3 length: 14 residues. The V gene's germline CDR1 is MDHEN and CDR2 SYDVKM. V gave up 5 bases and J gave up 6 bases, with 13 bases separating them. The V and J genes are TRBV28 and TRBJ1-4; D remains ambiguous. This receptor was obtained from a woman in her 50s who had recovered from COVID-19. The sample consisted of PBMCs or T cells enriched from blood (not recorded which). CDR3 loop: CASSAPGNHEKLFF. For the CDR3, the DNA is TGTGCCAGCAGTGCCCCGGGGAACCATGAAAAACTGTTTTTT.